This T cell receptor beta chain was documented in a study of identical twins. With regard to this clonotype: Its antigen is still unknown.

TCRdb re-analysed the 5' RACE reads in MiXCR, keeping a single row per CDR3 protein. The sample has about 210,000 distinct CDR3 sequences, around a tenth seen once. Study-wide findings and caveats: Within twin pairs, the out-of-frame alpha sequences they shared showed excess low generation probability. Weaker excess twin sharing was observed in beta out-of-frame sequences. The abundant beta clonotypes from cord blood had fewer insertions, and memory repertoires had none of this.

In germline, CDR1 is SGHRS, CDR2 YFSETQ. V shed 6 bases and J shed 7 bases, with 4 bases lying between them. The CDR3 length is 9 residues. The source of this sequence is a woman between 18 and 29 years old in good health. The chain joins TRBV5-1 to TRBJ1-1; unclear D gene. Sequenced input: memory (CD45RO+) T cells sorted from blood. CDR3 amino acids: CASTGEAFF. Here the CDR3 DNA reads TGCGCCAGCACAGGTGAAGCTTTCTTT.